Each of the 23 T cell receptor beta chains below was sequenced from the same sample in a study of blood T cell repertoires in COVID-19. Clones were sequenced by immunoSEQ multiplex PCR, and TCRdb holds only the in-frame ones, with some missing. The sample has fewer than 100,000 clones; 75% to 95% are singletons. Material for sequencing was peripheral blood. Receptors originate from a woman over 75 with acute or convalescent COVID-19.

V gene TRBV29-1 combines with J gene TRBJ2-1; 7 positions agree with TRBD2. J lost 3 bases, V lost 5 bases, and 19 bases had no gene match. Germline V gene sequence: CDR1 SQVTM, CDR2 ANQGSEA. The CDR3 is made up of 18 amino acids. CDR3 residues: CSVNGLAGEKFNYNEQFF. In DNA, the CDR3 is TGCAGCGTTAACGGGTTGGCGGGAGAGAAATTTAACTACAATGAGCAGTTCTTC.

This clone was counted between two and nine times. The chain recombines TRBV7-2 with TRBJ1-2, with D unresolved. V gave up 0 bases and J gave up 5 bases, with 10 bases separating them. This CDR3 spans 14 amino acids. Germline V gene sequence: CDR1 SGHTA, CDR2 FQGNSA. The CDR3 DNA is TGTGCCAGCAGCTTAGCATCGGGAAGATATGGCTACACCTTC. This gives the protein CASSLASGRYGYTF.

The chain links TRBV3-1 (or the pseudogene TRBV3-2) to TRBJ1-6; D is uncertain. Trimming left V 8 bases short and J 0 bases short, with 5 bases between. Looked up from germline, CDR1 is LGHDT and CDR2 is YNNKEL (reference sequence). The CDR3 totals 13 residues. The CDR3 DNA reads TGTGCCAGCTCGAGCTCCTATAATTCACCCCTCCACTTT. Its protein is CASSSSYNSPLHF.

The V gene is TRBV27, the J gene TRBJ1-2; D unresolved. The V and J ends lost 2 bases and 8 bases respectively, with 9 bases between them. Germline V gene sequence: CDR1 MNHEY, CDR2 SMNVEV (reference sequence). The CDR3 is made up of 12 amino acids. This CDR3 is CASSLRGGGYTF. CDR3 sequence (DNA): TGTGCCAGCAGTTTACGCGGCGGGGGCTACACCTTC.

The V and J genes are TRBV19 and TRBJ2-5; 12 bases agree with TRBD1. Germline lookup yields CDR1 LNHDA and CDR2 SQIVND (reference sequence). This CDR3 comprises 15 residues. The junction had 8 bases not matched to a gene; V was cut back by 7 bases and J by 5 bases. The CDR3 region is CASTPGQGAMETQYF. CDR3 nucleotide sequence: TGTGCCAGTACCCCGGGACAGGGGGCAATGGAGACCCAGTACTTC. Full variable domain (rest looked up from reference TRBV19 and TRBJ2-5): DGGITQSPKYLFRKEGQNVTLSCEQNLNHDAMYWYRQDPGQGLRLIYYSQIVNDFQKGDIAEGYSVSREKKESFPLTVTSAQKNPTAFYLCASTPGQGAMETQYFGPGTRLLVL.

The chain links TRBV4-1 to TRBJ2-5, with D hard to call. V was cut by 4 bases and J by 3 bases, with 12 bases left in between. Per germline, CDR1 MGHRA and CDR2 YSYEKL. CDR3 length: 14 amino acids. The CDR3 sequence: CASSPGSPEETQYF. In DNA form, the CDR3 reads TGCGCCAGCAGCCCAGGCTCCCCTGAAGAGACCCAGTACTTC.

The chain has TRBV27 and TRBJ2-7; D perhaps matches TRBD2 (6 bases). The CDR3 spans 12 residues. Looked up from germline, CDR1 is MNHEY and CDR2 is SMNVEV (reference sequence). With 6 bases removed from V and 9 bases from J, the gap between germline ends came to 15 bases. CDR3 protein: CASSRPRELQYF. The DNA for the CDR3 is TGTGCCAGCAGCCGCCCCCGGGAGTTGCAGTACTTC.

This chain links TRBV19 with TRBJ2-1; the match to TRBD2 covers 9 bases. This CDR3 contains 15 residues. Trimming at V came to 1 base and at J to 2 bases, leaving 0 bases not matched to a gene. In germline, CDR1 is LNHDA, CDR2 SQIVND (reference sequence). In DNA, the CDR3 is TGTGCCAGTAGTATAGTAGCGGGGGCCTACAATGAGCAGTTCTTC. This gives the protein CASSIVAGAYNEQFF.

The table lists this clone with a count of one. DNA for the CDR3: TGCGCCAGCAGCTTGGGGCCTAACTATGGCTACACCTTC. Amino acid sequence: CASSLGPNYGYTF. The genes are TRBV5-1 and TRBJ1-2; D is ambiguous. Trimming removed 0 bases at V and 0 bases at J, with 3 bases between. Germline loops: CDR1 SGHRS, CDR2 YFSETQ. The length of the CDR3 is 13 residues. Supplemented by reference TRBV5-1 and TRBJ1-2, the full variable domain reads KAGVTQTPRYLIKTRGQQVTLSCSPISGHRSVSWYQQTPGQGLQFLFEYFSETQRNKGNFPGRFSGRQFSNSRSEMNVSTLELGDSALYLCASSLGPNYGYTFGSGTRLTVV.

V and J are TRBV3-1 (or the pseudogene TRBV3-2) and TRBJ1-1, with D hard to call. The CDR3 covers 11 residues. Trimming pared 2 bases from V and 6 bases from J, leaving 4 bases between. Germline CDR1 is LGHDT and CDR2 is YNNKEL (reference sequence). The CDR3, as DNA: TGTGCCAGCAGCCAAACAGCTGAAGCTTTCTTT. It is translated as CASSQTAEAFF.

The gene calls are TRBV25-1 and TRBJ2-1, with TRBD2 matching over 7 bases. Looked up from germline, CDR1 is MGHDK and CDR2 is SYGVNS. The CDR3 extends over 14 amino acids. V was clipped by 4 bases and J by 5 bases; unmatched bases: 5. CDR3 residues: CASSVGGGDNEQFF. The DNA of the CDR3 is TGTGCCAGCAGTGTGGGTGGGGGGGACAATGAGCAGTTCTTC. Filled out from reference TRBV25-1 and TRBJ2-1, the complete variable domain reads EADIYQTPRYLVIGTGKKITLECSQTMGHDKMYWYQQDPGMELHLIHYSYGVNSTEKGDLSSESTVSRIRTEHFPLTLESARPSHTSQYLCASSVGGGDNEQFFGPGTRLTVL.

The rearrangement links TRBV4-2 to TRBJ1-2; 9 bases map to TRBD1. Trimming took 1 base from V and 6 from J; bases not matched to a gene: 6. The CDR3 length is 15 residues. The V gene's germline CDR1 is LGHNA and CDR2 YNFKEQ. The CDR3: CASSQATRTGDGYTF. The CDR3, as DNA: TGTGCCAGCAGCCAAGCGACCCGGACAGGGGATGGCTACACCTTC.

J is TRBJ2-5 and V is TRBV5-4; TRBD2 agrees at 8 bases. CDR1 is SGHNT and CDR2 is YYREEE in the germline V gene (reference sequence). V shed 2 bases and J 7 bases; nucleotides not matched to a gene: 10. The CDR3 sequence is 15 residues long. The CDR3 nucleotides read TGTGCCAGCAGCTTCGGTAGCGGGACGATTGTGACCCAGTACTTC. Encoded protein: CASSFGSGTIVTQYF.

The chain recombines TRBV28 with TRBJ2-3, with a weak D call TRBD1 (5 bases). This CDR3 comprises 16 residues. V lost 3 bases and J lost 1, with 14 bases in between. Germline CDR1 and CDR2: MDHEN and SYDVKM. CDR3 in amino acids: CASSFSGALGTDTQYF. CDR3 in DNA: TGTGCCAGCAGTTTCAGTGGGGCTCTAGGCACAGATACGCAGTATTTT.

The chain uses TRBV5-1 and TRBJ2-1, with 12 bases aligning to TRBD2. The CDR3 runs 15 residues. Germline values: CDR1 SGHRS, CDR2 YFSETQ. Trimming took 4 bases from V and 8 from J; bases not matched to a gene: 7. CDR3 sequence reads: CASSPASGGADEQFF. CDR3 DNA sequence: TGCGCCAGCAGCCCCGCTAGCGGGGGGGCCGATGAGCAGTTCTTC.

The chain has TRBV28 and TRBJ2-5; 7 nucleotides line up with TRBD2. Trimming took 5 bases from V and 2 from J; bases not matched to a gene: 5. CDR1 is MDHEN and CDR2 is SYDVKM in the germline V gene. The CDR3 length is 14 residues. CDR3 bases: TGTGCCAGCAGTATGTGGACTAGGCAAGAGACCCAGTACTTC. Protein: CASSMWTRQETQYF.

This clone was picked up one time. The J gene is TRBJ2-7, the V gene TRBV7-2, with TRBD1 identical over 9 bases. Germline CDR1 SGHTA, CDR2 FQGNSA. After removal of 6 bases from V and 3 bases from J, the junction contained 12 bases not matched to a gene. There are 16 residues in the CDR3. CDR3 nucleotide sequence: TGTGCCAGCAGGTTCCAACCGGGACAGGGTGTCTACGAGCAGTACTTC. This gives the protein CASRFQPGQGVYEQYF. The full variable domain, completed using reference TRBV7-2 and TRBJ2-7, is GAGVSQSPSNKVTEKGKDVELRCDPISGHTALYWYRQSLGQGLEFLIYFQGNSAPDKSGLPSDRFSAERTGGSVSTLTIQRTQQEDSAVYLCASRFQPGQGVYEQYFGPGTRLTVT.

This clone was picked up a small number of times. The rearrangement joins TRBV5-6 to TRBJ1-2; TRBD1 matches 7 bases. Germline trimming cut 3 bases from V and 4 bases from J; bases unmatched to any gene: 3. CDR3 length equals 13 residues. Germline loops: CDR1 SGHDT, CDR2 YYEEEE. The CDR3 reads CASSSDRSYGYTF. The CDR3 region has the DNA TGTGCCAGCAGCTCGGACAGGAGCTATGGCTACACCTTC. The variable domain in full, with the rest retrieved from reference TRBV5-6 and TRBJ1-2, is DAGVTQSPTHLIKTRGQQVTLRCSPKSGHDTVSWYQQALGQGPQFIFQYYEEEERQRGNFPDRFSGHQFPNYSSELNVNALLLGDSALYLCASSSDRSYGYTFGSGTRLTVV.

The V call is TRBV4-1, the J call TRBJ2-7; perhaps TRBD1 as D (7 bases). This CDR3 has 14 residues. Germline CDR1 and CDR2: MGHRA and YSYEKL. Trimming shortened V by 5 bases and J by 4 bases, and 15 bases separated the two germline ends. CDR3 sequence reads: CASSGRDSGYEQYF. In nucleotides, the CDR3 is TGCGCCAGCAGCGGGCGGGACAGCGGGTACGAGCAGTACTTC.

The chain recombines TRBV5-1 with TRBJ2-4, with D possibly TRBD1 on 6 matching bases. This CDR3 region has 15 residues. Germline lookup yields CDR1 SGHRS and CDR2 YFSETQ. V lost 8 bases and J lost 2, with 17 bases in between. CDR3 amino acids: CASQITQGTKNIQYF. The DNA for the CDR3 is TGCGCCAGTCAGATCACGCAGGGGACCAAAAACATTCAGTACTTC.

The rearrangement links TRBV6-5 to TRBJ2-3; the match to TRBD2 covers 9 bases. The CDR3 runs 16 residues. V gave up 0 bases and J gave up 4 bases; unmatched junction bases: 5. Germline assignment: CDR1 MNHEY and CDR2 SVGAGI. In DNA, the CDR3 is TGTGCCAGCAGTTACTCTAGCGGGAGTGGGGCAGATACGCAGTATTTT. This encodes CASSYSSGSGADTQYF.

The CDR3 DNA reads as TGCGCCAGCAGCTTGCGTCTAGCGGACACCGGGGAGCTGTTTTTT. This codes for CASSLRLADTGELFF. This chain links TRBV5-1 with TRBJ2-2; the match to TRBD2 covers 7 bases. This CDR3 comprises 15 residues. V shed 1 base and J 3 bases; nucleotides not matched to a gene: 3. Looked up from germline, CDR1 is SGHRS and CDR2 is YFSETQ.

The chain recombines TRBV28 with TRBJ2-5; TRBD1 matches 9 bases. The CDR3 has 16 residues. With 5 bases clipped from V and 1 base from J, the junction kept 8 bases outside the gene matches. In germline, CDR1 is MDHEN, CDR2 SYDVKM. CDR3 protein: CASSPIPGQGQETQYF. CDR3 DNA sequence: TGTGCCAGCAGTCCCATCCCGGGACAGGGCCAAGAGACCCAGTACTTC.